There are many counts of the clone carrying this TCR beta chain. The data stem from a study of identical twins. TCRdb analysed the 5' RACE reads with MiXCR anew, one entry per CDR3 protein. The sample carries 700,000 to 950,000 distinct CDR3 sequences, approximately 13% recorded once. Trimming took 1 base from V and 6 from J, leaving 4 bases between them. The CDR3 is 11 amino acids. The sample was also reused in another study, on yellow fever vaccine responses in identical twins.

The rearrangement links TRBV12-3 or TRBV12-4 to TRBJ2-7; D gene uncertain. The clonotype was recovered from a woman younger than 35 in good health. The sample was PBMCs. The CDR3 nucleotides read TGTGCCAGCAGTTTAGTAAGCGAGCAGTACTTC. Encoded protein: CASSLVSEQYF.